The rows below give T cell receptor beta chains drawn from one sample of a study of beta chain features in type 1 diabetes. Libraries were prepared by immunoSEQ multiplex PCR; TCRdb keeps only in-frame clonotypes and omits some of them. The sample holds about 120,000 clones; around 16% are singletons and the top ten take 2% to 3%. The sequencing input was central memory CD4+ T cells from blood. The receptors were sampled from a man younger than 30 with type 1 diabetes. Each CDR3 is given with its conserved first and last residue. Fields, in order: V gene, J gene, CDR3 protein.

v_call: TRBV5-4; j_call: TRBJ2-5; cdr3_aa: CASSLTGNEETQYF
v_call: TRBV28; j_call: TRBJ2-7; cdr3_aa: CASSLISYEQYF
v_call: TRBV9; j_call: TRBJ2-4; cdr3_aa: CASSAGGAKNIQYF
v_call: TRBV13; j_call: TRBJ2-5; cdr3_aa: CASSLGGAFGETQYF
v_call: TRBV9; j_call: TRBJ1-1; cdr3_aa: CASSPQTGNTEAFF
v_call: TRBV5-1; j_call: TRBJ1-1; cdr3_aa: CASSLVGDTEAFF
v_call: TRBV6-5; j_call: TRBJ1-2; cdr3_aa: CASSYQLQGGDYGYTF
v_call: TRBV27; j_call: TRBJ2-3; cdr3_aa: CASSAADTQYF
v_call: TRBV6-1; j_call: TRBJ2-7; cdr3_aa: CASSVSGLAGAQGYEQYF
v_call: TRBV25-1; j_call: TRBJ1-4; cdr3_aa: CASSEDPRWEKLFF
v_call: TRBV7-9; j_call: TRBJ2-5; cdr3_aa: CASSSTTGAQETQYF
v_call: TRBV9; j_call: TRBJ1-2; cdr3_aa: CASSERQGDSYGYTF
v_call: TRBV2; j_call: TRBJ2-5; cdr3_aa: CASTSWDKETQYF
v_call: TRBV9; j_call: TRBJ1-1; cdr3_aa: CASSFRTGVSTEAFF
v_call: TRBV7-9; j_call: TRBJ1-1; cdr3_aa: CAVGDMNTEAFF
v_call: TRBV29-1; j_call: TRBJ2-3; cdr3_aa: CSGTGLGDTQYF
v_call: TRBV29-1; j_call: TRBJ1-1; cdr3_aa: CSVSHRGAEAFF